This T cell receptor (beta chain) was obtained from a study of tumor-infiltrating lymphocytes in primary liver carcinoma. For the study at large: Tumors measured roughly 4 to 10 cm and were stage T1-T3 N0M0.

Remarks on this clonotype: One end of the junction does not line up with germline, which may come from a read error.

Bulk tissue was left unsorted, and RNA and DNA were co-extracted from 20-30 mg of it. TCR beta cDNA was made from roughly 500 ng total RNA with a constant-region primer. The TCR beta library was amplified through three nested multiplex PCR rounds in a modified ARM-PCR procedure. With TRBV1-TRBV30 forward primers and a C-beta reverse primer, the first two PCR rounds were run for nine to eleven cycles each. TCRdb re-called the multiplex PCR reads with MiXCR, one entry per CDR3 protein. Altogether just under 95,000 distinct CDR3 sequences are present, about 70% being singletons, with the ten largest covering around 25%. Per the germline V gene, CDR1 is SGHVS and CDR2 is FQNEAQ. The CDR3 totals 12 residues.

Sample: tumor-adjacent normal liver tissue. This TCR came from a man in his forties with primary liver carcinoma and hepatitis B virus infection. The gene calls are TRBV7-8 and TRBJ2-7; D is perhaps TRBD1 (5 bases). The DNA of the CDR3 is TGTGCCAGCAGCTTAGAGGGCAGGGCTTGGTACTTT. Translation gives CASSLEGRAWYF.